The 21 T cell receptor beta chains given below trace back to one sample, sequenced in a study of follicular helper T cells after annual influenza vaccination. As to time point: 2014-2015 season, pre-vaccination. Sequencing was performed with immunoSEQ multiplex PCR; in TCRdb, only in-frame clones are kept and a portion is missing. Of nearly 9,000 clones listed, 80% are singletons. The input for sequencing was CXCR5+ CD38- circulating T follicular helper cells from blood, taken on the day of influenza vaccination. Subset: circulating Tfh, non-naive CD4+CXCR5+PD-1+ (ICOS+CD38+ or ICOS-CD38-). These receptors originate from an adult who received the influenza vaccine.

V and J are TRBV28 and TRBJ1-5, with 8 bases aligning to TRBD1. Losses at the gene ends were 1 base for V and 2 bases for J; bases not matched to a gene: 4. Germline CDR1 and CDR2: MDHEN and SYDVKM. The CDR3 sequence is 16 residues long. This CDR3 reads CASSLYVTGGNQPQHF. The CDR3 nucleotides read TGTGCCAGCAGTTTATATGTGACAGGGGGCAATCAGCCCCAGCATTTT.

The gene calls are TRBV5-6 and TRBJ2-5; 9 bases are a match to TRBD1. The CDR3 runs 15 residues. Germline V CDR1 and CDR2: SGHDT, YYEEEE. V shed 4 bases, J shed 4 bases, and the junction held 8 bases outside the gene matches. CDR3 bases: TGTGCCAGCAGCCCTCTCACAGGGGGCCGAGAGACCCAGTACTTC. It is translated as CASSPLTGGRETQYF.

The J gene is TRBJ1-2, the V gene TRBV19; no firm D call. This CDR3 has 13 amino acids. From germline, CDR1 is LNHDA and CDR2 SQIVND (reference sequence). Trimming pared 1 base from V and 4 bases from J, leaving 7 bases between. CDR3 loop: CASSIGLTYGYTF. The CDR3 coding sequence is TGTGCCAGTAGTATAGGACTTACCTATGGCTACACCTTC.

CDR3 nucleotide sequence: TGTGCCAGCACTAGCCTGAAAGTCAATGAGCAGTTCTTC. Residues: CASTSLKVNEQFF. This sequence joins TRBV18 and TRBJ2-1; D possibly corresponds to TRBD2 (6 bases). Germline lookup yields CDR1 KGHSH and CDR2 LQKENI. This CDR3 has 13 residues. Trimming removed 8 bases at V and 6 bases at J, with 14 bases between.

The chain links TRBV4-3 to TRBJ2-3, with D hard to call. The germline V and J ends were trimmed by 4 bases and 2 bases, with 7 bases remaining between them. The CDR3 has 13 amino acids. Germline CDR1 reads LGHNA; CDR2 reads YSLEER. CDR3 sequence (DNA): TGCGCCAGCAGCCGAGTTACCACAGATACGCAGTATTTT. Its protein product is CASSRVTTDTQYF.

V usage is TRBV2 and J usage is TRBJ2-1; the match to TRBD1 covers 7 bases. V dropped 5 bases and J dropped 3; count of bases not matched to a gene: 7. CDR1 SNHLY and CDR2 FYNNEI come from the germline V gene. The CDR3 is 15 residues long. DNA of the CDR3: TGTGCCAGCAGTATACAGGGGAGCCTCTACAATGAGCAGTTCTTC. This encodes CASSIQGSLYNEQFF.

The J gene is TRBJ1-2, the V gene TRBV30, with no clear D. V was pared by 0 bases and J by 2 bases, with 7 bases between. CDR3 length equals 13 residues. Germline V CDR1 and CDR2: GTSNPN, SVGIG (reference sequence). The CDR3 is CAWSVHGNYGYTF. The CDR3 DNA sequence: TGTGCCTGGAGTGTACACGGAAACTATGGCTACACCTTC.

This sequence joins TRBV2 and TRBJ1-3; possible D gene TRBD1, 5 bases. V lost 4 bases and J 10 bases, leaving 14 bases between the germline ends. The V gene's germline CDR1 is SNHLY and CDR2 FYNNEI. CDR3 length equals 13 residues. The CDR3 DNA reads as TGTGCCAGCAGTGCCAAGCTTGGGACTACCATATATTTT. It is translated as CASSAKLGTTIYF. The full variable domain, in which reference TRBV2 and TRBJ1-3 provide the parts outside the CDR3, is EPEVTQTPSHQVTQMGQEVILRCVPISNHLYFYWYRQILGQKVEFLVSFYNNEISEKSEIFDDQFSVERPDGSNFTLKIRSTKLEDSAMYFCASSAKLGTTIYFGEGSWLTVV.

This chain connects TRBV5-8 to TRBJ1-6; TRBD1 is a possible D gene (5 bases). Trimming removed 0 bases from V and 0 bases from J, with 10 bases in between. CDR1 and CDR2 from the germline V gene are SGHTS and YDEGEE. The CDR3 contains 17 residues. CDR3: CASSLEGTSSYNSPLHF. As DNA, the CDR3 is TGTGCCAGCAGCTTGGAAGGGACGAGCTCCTATAATTCACCCCTCCACTTT. Complete variable domain (other parts from reference TRBV5-8 and TRBJ1-6): EAGVTQSPTHLIKTRGQQATLRCSPISGHTSVYWYQQALGLGLQFLLWYDEGEERNRGNFPPRFSGRQFPNYSSELNVNALELEDSALYLCASSLEGTSSYNSPLHFGNGTRLTVT.

The chain employs TRBV11-2 and TRBJ1-5; a weak D match, TRBD1 (5 bases). V was shortened by 0 bases and J by 7 bases, with 13 bases between the two germline ends. The CDR3 is 15 amino acids. CDR1 and CDR2 (germline): SGHAT, FQNNGV. CDR3 residues: CASSLDVGAVQPQHF. The CDR3 DNA reads as TGTGCCAGCAGCTTAGATGTCGGGGCGGTACAGCCCCAGCATTTT.

V gene TRBV7-2 combines with J gene TRBJ1-1; D might be TRBD1 (5 bases). CDR1 is SGHTA and CDR2 is FQGNSA in the germline V gene. Trimming took 4 bases from V and 3 from J, leaving 9 bases between them. This CDR3 has 13 amino acids. CDR3: CASSSQTDTEAFF. CDR3 in DNA: TGTGCCAGCAGCTCCCAGACAGACACTGAAGCTTTCTTT.

V is TRBV29-1 and J is TRBJ1-1; the match to TRBD1 covers 10 bases. This CDR3 is 13 amino acids long. V trimming: 6 bases; J trimming: 10 bases; junction bases outside the gene matches: 11. Germline V gene lookup returns CDR1 SQVTM and CDR2 ANQGSEA. CDR3 sequence (DNA): TGCAGCGTGGGACAGGGGCTAGAGAGAGGAGCTTTCTTT. Residues: CSVGQGLERGAFF.

The V gene is TRBV28, the J gene TRBJ2-3; 8 positions agree with TRBD2. CDR3 length: 15 amino acids. The germline V gene has CDR1 MDHEN and CDR2 SYDVKM. The junction had 7 bases not matched to a gene; V was cut back by 5 bases and J by 3 bases. Here the CDR3 DNA reads TGTGCCAGCAGTATAGCGGGGCCCACAACAGATACGCAGTATTTT. Its translation is CASSIAGPTTDTQYF.

The chain uses TRBV5-6 and TRBJ1-2; D is undetermined. This CDR3 contains 14 residues. V was clipped by 4 bases and J by 0 bases, with 10 bases between them. The germline gives CDR1 SGHDT, CDR2 YYEEEE. CDR3 in amino acids: CASSATAPNYGYTF. CDR3 in DNA: TGTGCCAGCAGCGCCACAGCACCTAACTATGGCTACACCTTC.

The V call is TRBV13, the J call TRBJ2-5, with D tentatively TRBD2 (5 bases). Trimming shortened V by 1 base and J by 5 bases, and 11 bases separated the two germline ends. In germline, CDR1 is PRHDT, CDR2 FYEKMQ (reference sequence). This CDR3 contains 14 residues. The CDR3 DNA reads TGTGCCAGCAGCTTAGAGGGAACGGGGGAGACCCAGTACTTC. Translated: CASSLEGTGETQYF.

The V call is TRBV28, the J call TRBJ1-5; D not certain. V gave up 1 base and J gave up 7 bases, with 8 bases separating them. This CDR3 has 13 amino acids. CDR1 is MDHEN, CDR2 SYDVKM, per germline. CDR3 bases: TGTGCCAGCAGTTTATCTTTAAGACAGCCCCAGCATTTT. This gives the protein CASSLSLRQPQHF.

V gene TRBV7-9 combines with J gene TRBJ2-1, with 12 bases matching TRBD2. Germline V CDR1 and CDR2: SEHNR, FQNEAQ (reference sequence). This CDR3 spans 14 amino acids. V was pared by 5 bases and J by 10 bases, with 6 bases of the junction left unmatched. In DNA, the CDR3 is TGTGCCAGCAGCCCAGGACTAGCGGGACCGGAGCAGTTCTTC. This encodes CASSPGLAGPEQFF.

This clone was detected only a few times. The V call is TRBV18, the J call TRBJ2-1; 10 positions agree with TRBD2. The CDR3 is 18 amino acids. J gave up 2 bases and V 0 bases, and 7 bases lay outside the gene matches. Germline CDR1 is KGHSH and CDR2 is LQKENI. DNA of the CDR3: TGTGCCAGCTCACCACCGATGCTAGCGGGGGCAACCTACAATGAGCAGTTCTTC. Translated, it gives CASSPPMLAGATYNEQFF. Filled out from reference TRBV18 and TRBJ2-1, the complete variable domain reads NAGVMQNPRHLVRRRGQEARLRCSPMKGHSHVYWYRQLPEEGLKFMVYLQKENIIDESGMPKERFSAEFPKEGPSILRIQQVVRGDSAAYFCASSPPMLAGATYNEQFFGPGTRLTVL.

This clone was observed a handful of times. The chain couples TRBV19 to TRBJ1-4; D ambiguous. From germline, CDR1 is LNHDA and CDR2 SQIVND (reference sequence). The CDR3 covers 11 residues. V was cut by 3 bases and J by 11 bases, with 7 bases left in between. Written as DNA, the CDR3 is TGTGCCAGTAGTATCTCCCTTAAACTGTTTTTT. Translating it yields CASSISLKLFF.

This clone showed up just once. The V and J genes are TRBV30 and TRBJ1-4; the D gene is possibly TRBD1 (6 bases). V lost 3 bases and J lost 8, with 7 bases in between. This CDR3 has 11 residues. CDR1 and CDR2 from the germline V gene are GTSNPN and SVGIG (reference sequence). This CDR3 is CAWRQGEKLFF. The CDR3 nucleotides are TGTGCCTGGAGGCAGGGGGAAAAACTGTTTTTT.

In its sample, this clone was seen once. The gene calls are TRBV7-2 and TRBJ2-5, with 9 bases matching TRBD2. Germline CDR1 reads SGHTA; CDR2 reads FQGNSA. The V segment lost 4 bases and the J segment 5 bases; nucleotides outside the gene matches: 11. The CDR3 has 16 residues. The CDR3 coding sequence is TGTGCCAGCAGCTCGAAGACTAGCGGTGTTGGGGAGACCCAGTACTTC. Residues: CASSSKTSGVGETQYF. The full variable domain, with the rest looked up from reference TRBV7-2 and TRBJ2-5, is GAGVSQSPSNKVTEKGKDVELRCDPISGHTALYWYRQSLGQGLEFLIYFQGNSAPDKSGLPSDRFSAERTGGSVSTLTIQRTQQEDSAVYLCASSSKTSGVGETQYFGPGTRLLVL.